Shown below are 3 T cell receptor beta chains from a single sample sequenced in a study of T cells in Graves' hyperthyroidism and ophthalmopathy. The CDR3 regions of TCR beta were amplified from RNA transcripts. TCR CDR3 underwent first-round RT-PCR with the HTBI primer set. A single record per CDR3 protein comes from TCRdb applying MiXCR to the multiplex PCR reads. The sample lists a few hundred thousand distinct CDR3 sequences; about 16% were seen once. Sequences were obtained from blood. These receptors were obtained from a woman between 25 and 40 years old with Graves' ophthalmopathy.

The J gene is TRBJ2-5, the V gene TRBV5-1, with a weak D call TRBD1 (5 bases). Germline V CDR1 and CDR2: SGHRS, YFSETQ. V lost 1 base and J 5 bases, leaving 15 bases between the germline ends. The CDR3 has 15 amino acids. The CDR3 DNA sequence: TGCGCCAGCAGCTTGAGTACAGGCGGATTGGAGACCCAGTACTTC. Its translation: CASSLSTGGLETQYF.

Many counts were recorded for this clonotype. The chain recombines TRBV3-1 with TRBJ2-5; D may be TRBD1 (5 bases). Germline V gene data show CDR1 as LGHDT and CDR2 as YNNKEL (reference sequence). Between the trimmed V and J ends, which lost 4 bases and 0 bases, there was a span of 12 bases. The CDR3 has 15 residues. The CDR3 bases are TGTGCCAGCAGCCGACCACCAGGGTACCAAGAGACCCAGTACTTC. This codes for CASSRPPGYQETQYF.

This clonotype occurred many times. V usage is TRBV2 and J usage is TRBJ1-6; 8 bases line up with TRBD1. V was clipped by 4 bases and J by 10 bases; unmatched bases: 6. The V gene's germline CDR1 is SNHLY and CDR2 FYNNEI. CDR3 length: 14 residues. CDR3 in amino acids: CASSGGQGQSPLHF. The CDR3 nucleotides read TGTGCCAGCAGTGGCGGACAGGGCCAATCACCCCTCCACTTT.